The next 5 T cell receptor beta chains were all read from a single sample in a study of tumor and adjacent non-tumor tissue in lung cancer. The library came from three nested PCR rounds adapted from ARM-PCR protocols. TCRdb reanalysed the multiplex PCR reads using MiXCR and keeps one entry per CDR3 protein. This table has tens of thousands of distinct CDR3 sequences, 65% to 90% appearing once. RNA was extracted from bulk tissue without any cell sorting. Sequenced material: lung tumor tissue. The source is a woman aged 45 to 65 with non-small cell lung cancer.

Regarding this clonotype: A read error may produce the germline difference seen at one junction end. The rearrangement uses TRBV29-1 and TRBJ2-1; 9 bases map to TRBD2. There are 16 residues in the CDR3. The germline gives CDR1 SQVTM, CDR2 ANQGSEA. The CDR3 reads CSDETSGCYRGVGQFF. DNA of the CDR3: TGCAGCGATGAAACTAGCGGGTGTTACCGGGGGGTTGGGCAGTTTTTC.

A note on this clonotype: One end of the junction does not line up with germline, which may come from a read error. The DNA for the CDR3 is TGTGCCAGCAGTAACACGAATCGGGTCACCTACAATGAACAGTTCTTC. Its protein is CASSNTNRVTYNEQFF. The chain is built from TRBV6-6 and TRBJ2-1, with D uncertain. The CDR3 loop spans 16 amino acids. Germline CDR1 is MNHNY and CDR2 is SVGAGI (reference sequence).

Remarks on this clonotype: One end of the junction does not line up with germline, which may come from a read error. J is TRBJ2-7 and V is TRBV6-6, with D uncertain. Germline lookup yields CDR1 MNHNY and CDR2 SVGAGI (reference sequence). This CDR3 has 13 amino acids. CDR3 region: CASSYSSWNEQYF. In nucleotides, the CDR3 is TGCGCCAGCAGTTACTCGTCTTGGAACGAGCAGTACTTC.

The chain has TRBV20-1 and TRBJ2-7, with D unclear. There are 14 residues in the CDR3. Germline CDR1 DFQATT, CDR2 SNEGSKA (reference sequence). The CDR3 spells CAADTLRGAYEQYF. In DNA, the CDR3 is TGCGCTGCGGATACTCTACGTGGGGCCTACGAGCAGTACTTC.

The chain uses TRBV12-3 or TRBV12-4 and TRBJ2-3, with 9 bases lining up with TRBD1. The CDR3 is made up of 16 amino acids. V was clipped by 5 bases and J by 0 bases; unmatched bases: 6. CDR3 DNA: TGTGCCAGCAGTATAAGACAGGGGGAAAGCACAGATACGCAGTATTTT. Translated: CASSIRQGESTDTQYF.